This T cell receptor (beta chain) is from a study of T cells in Graves' hyperthyroidism and ophthalmopathy (dated by TCRdb to between 2017 and 2020). Background on the whole study: Peripheral blood samples were taken at the time of initial diagnosis, prior to any treatment. Prospective prediction of ophthalmopathy was tested in an independent validation cohort consisting of under 20 hyperthyroidism patients and 17 patients who later progressed to ophthalmopathy. In addition, the study compared T-cell repertoires in thyroid tissue and in blood from roughly six Graves' hyperthyroidism patients. The roughly 91 discovery patients were randomly divided into training and test sets at a 7:3 ratio. Once sampling was done, hyperthyroidism patients were given methimazole at a starting dose of 30 mg daily, whereas ophthalmopathy patients were given high-dose intravenous methylprednisolone. TCR V-J signatures able to tell the groups apart were searched for in a discovery cohort of more than 90 patients, of whom around 42 had Graves' ophthalmopathy and under 65 had stable Graves' hyperthyroidism. TCR Vbeta CDR3 sequencing of 120 to 150 peripheral blood samples (roughly 41 ophthalmopathy, 75 to 80 hyperthyroidism and approximately 17 progressor patients) is reported in the paper. Overall study outcomes, separate from this receptor: Most expanded thyroid clonotypes (frequency above 0.001) were also detected in blood, suggesting blood repertoires may reflect thyroid immune responses. During validation, the model predicted progression to ophthalmopathy a median of approximately 6.5 months ahead of onset, with around 70% sensitivity and 72% to 85% specificity. A model built on a 13 V-J signature distinguished ophthalmopathy from stable hyperthyroidism, reaching about 89% sensitivity and 81.08% specificity in cross-validation and 80%/75% in testing. No statistical method was used to set the sample size in advance, and investigators knew the group allocation.

Hyperthyroidism patients were newly diagnosed, with disease duration under 2 months, and aged 18 to 65 years. Exclusion was applied to patients with uncontrolled infections, other autoimmune diseases, pregnancy or lactation. Diagnoses were based on clinical symptoms, serum thyroxine and TRAb, thyroid ultrasound and orbital computed tomography. For progressor patients, blood was drawn at the first diagnosis of hyperthyroidism, before any ophthalmopathy symptoms had appeared. PBMCs were isolated from 10 ml of fresh peripheral blood by Ficoll-Paque density gradient centrifugation. Progressor patients were defined as those initially diagnosed with Graves' hyperthyroidism in whom ophthalmopathy developed during follow-up. Trizol reagent was used to extract total RNA, and RNA quality was then checked on an Agilent 2100 Bioanalyzer. TCR beta CDR3 regions were amplified from RNA transcripts. A first-round RT-PCR of the TCR CDR3 used the HTBI primer set with the Qiagen OneStep RT-PCR kit. Libraries were constructed in a second round of multiplex PCR, after which size selection and purification were carried out. Sequencing of the libraries was done on an Illumina HiSeq2000 using paired-end 100 bp reads. As for the authors' bioinformatics: SOAPnuke was used to process the raw data, with reads discarded if the reads contained adapters or uncalled bases, had a mean Phred below 15, or lacked an exact constant-primer or identifier match. COPE v1.2.5 was used to merge the high-quality paired reads, and each unique nucleotide sequence was defined as a clonotype. Clonotypes were aligned to IMGT TRBV, TRBD and TRBJ reference segments using MiTCR v1.1. Analysis was restricted to V-J combinations with a frequency above 0.0001, which covered roughly 99% of repertoires. The TCS score was defined as the ratio of F50 (clonal expansion) to E x V (chaos), calculated using BLOSUM62-based TCRdist between CDR3 peptides within each V-J. Welch's t-statistics and random forest reduced some 510 V-J features to 10 to 15, which were used in a naive Bayes classifier (R e1071). The raw public reads went through TCRdb reprocessing: fastp at Q25, MiXCR clone calling, in-frame beta chains kept. Rows merge per CDR3 protein into single entries with the most common DNA and genes. V and J calls and clone size were set by TCRdb, not the authors. The sample contains some 250,000 distinct CDR3 sequences, approximately 14% of them found a single time. The ten largest clonotypes hold over 25% of the sample.

Looking up the germline V gene yields CDR1 MNHNS and CDR2 SASEGT. V loses 7 bases, J loses 3 bases, and the germline ends lie 12 bases apart. There are 13 amino acids in the CDR3, from cysteine to phenylalanine inclusive. This entry keeps only the CDR3 DNA: 39 bases, framed from base 1. In this sample, this clonotype turned up many times. This clone's antigen is unknown. The record has no base qualities; no much larger clone is one base away. Sequences were obtained from blood. The chain couples TRBV6-1 to TRBJ1-2; the D segment cannot be called with confidence. This clonotype was obtained from a woman in her forties or fifties with Graves' hyperthyroidism that later progressed to Graves' ophthalmopathy. The base sequence is TGTGCCAGCACGGGGAATGAGGACTATGGCTACACCTTC. This sequence encodes CASTGNEDYGYTF.